These 5 T cell receptor beta chains share one sample of origin, sequenced in a study of long-term antiretroviral therapy in people with HIV. Survey-level resolution applied to immunoSEQ assay v3.0. TCRdb keeps only in-frame clones here, not all; method: immunoSEQ multiplex PCR. The sample has over 35,000 clones; around 85% are singletons. The specimen was unsorted PBMCs, collected 1.5 years after starting antiretroviral therapy. Source of these receptors: a man aged 18 to 29 with HIV.

The chain has TRBV7-2 and TRBJ2-7; 8 bases agree with TRBD1. From germline, CDR1 is SGHTA and CDR2 FQGNSA. The CDR3 consists of 15 residues. Trimming cost V 1 base and J 6 bases; bases outside gene matches: 8. CDR3 region: CASSLVGTGVVEQYF. The CDR3 nucleotides are TGTGCCAGCAGCTTAGTAGGGACAGGCGTGGTCGAGCAGTACTTC.

J is TRBJ2-4 and V is TRBV5-4; TRBD2 is a possible D gene (5 bases). V gave up 1 base and J gave up 0 bases, with 8 bases separating them. This CDR3 comprises 15 residues. Germline assignment: CDR1 SGHNT and CDR2 YYREEE (reference sequence). CDR3 amino acids: CASSLSGLAKNIQYF. The CDR3, as DNA: TGTGCCAGCAGCTTGTCTGGACTAGCCAAAAACATTCAGTACTTC.

J is TRBJ2-1 and V is TRBV7-2, with D uncertain. The V gene's germline CDR1 is SGHTA and CDR2 FQGNSA. This CDR3 contains 13 residues. V was pared by 5 bases and J by 4 bases, with 9 bases between. CDR3: CASSRTVYNEQFF. In DNA form, the CDR3 reads TGTGCCAGCAGCCGTACAGTTTACAATGAGCAGTTCTTC. Combining the CDR3 with reference TRBV7-2 and TRBJ2-1 gives the whole variable domain GAGVSQSPSNKVTEKGKDVELRCDPISGHTALYWYRQSLGQGLEFLIYFQGNSAPDKSGLPSDRFSAERTGGSVSTLTIQRTQQEDSAVYLCASSRTVYNEQFFGPGTRLTVL.

This rearrangement joins TRBV25-1 to TRBJ1-4, with D perhaps TRBD1 (5 bases). Germline V CDR1 and CDR2: MGHDK, SYGVNS. The CDR3 is 14 amino acids. The ends were cut back, 6 bases at V and 6 bases at J, with 14 bases in the middle. The CDR3 protein is CASRRTVGDEKLFF. The DNA for the CDR3 is TGTGCCAGCAGAAGAACAGTAGGGGATGAAAAACTGTTTTTT.

The count of this clone is one. The chain has TRBV27 and TRBJ1-1; D remains unclear. This CDR3 region has 15 residues. Germline V gene sequence: CDR1 MNHEY, CDR2 SMNVEV (reference sequence). V was cut by 2 bases and J by 0 bases, with 10 bases left in between. In nucleotides, the CDR3 is TGTGCCAGCAGTTTAACCGGACTCATGAACACTGAAGCTTTCTTT. This sequence encodes CASSLTGLMNTEAFF.